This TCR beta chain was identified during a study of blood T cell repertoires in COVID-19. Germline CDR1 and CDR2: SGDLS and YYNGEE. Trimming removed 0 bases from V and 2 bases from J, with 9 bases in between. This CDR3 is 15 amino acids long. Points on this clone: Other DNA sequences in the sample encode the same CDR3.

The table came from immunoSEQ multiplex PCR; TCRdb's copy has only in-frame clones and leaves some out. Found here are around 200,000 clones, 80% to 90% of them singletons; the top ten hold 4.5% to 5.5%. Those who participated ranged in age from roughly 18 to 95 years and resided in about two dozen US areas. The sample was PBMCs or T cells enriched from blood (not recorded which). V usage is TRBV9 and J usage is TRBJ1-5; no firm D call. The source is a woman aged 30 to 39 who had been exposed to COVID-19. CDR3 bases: TGTGCCAGCAGCGTAGGGAGTGGTGGCAATCAGCCCCAGCATTTT. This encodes CASSVGSGGNQPQHF.